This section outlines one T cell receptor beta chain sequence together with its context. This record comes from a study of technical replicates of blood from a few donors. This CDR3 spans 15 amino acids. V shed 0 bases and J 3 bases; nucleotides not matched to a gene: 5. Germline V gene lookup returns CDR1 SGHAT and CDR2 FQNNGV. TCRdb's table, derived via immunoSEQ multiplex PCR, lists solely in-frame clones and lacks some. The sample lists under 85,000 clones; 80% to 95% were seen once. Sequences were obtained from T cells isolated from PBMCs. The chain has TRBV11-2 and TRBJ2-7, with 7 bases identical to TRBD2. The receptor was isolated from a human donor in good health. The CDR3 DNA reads TGTGCCAGCAGCTTAGAGCGGGAGATAATCTACGAGCAGTACTTC. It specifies CASSLEREIIYEQYF.